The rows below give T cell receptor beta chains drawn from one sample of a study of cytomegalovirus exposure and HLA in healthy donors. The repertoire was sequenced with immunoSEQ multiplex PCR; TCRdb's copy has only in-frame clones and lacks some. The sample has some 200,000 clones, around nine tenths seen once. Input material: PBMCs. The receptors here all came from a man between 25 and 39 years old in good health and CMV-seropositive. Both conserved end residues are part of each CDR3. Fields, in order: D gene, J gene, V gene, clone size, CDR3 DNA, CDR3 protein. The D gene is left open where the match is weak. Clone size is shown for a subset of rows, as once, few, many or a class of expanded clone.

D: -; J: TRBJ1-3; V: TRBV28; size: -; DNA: TGTGCCAGCAGTCGACCGACGCCTGAGGGAAACACCATATATTTT; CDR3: CASSRPTPEGNTIYF
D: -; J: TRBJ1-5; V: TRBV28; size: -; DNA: TGTGCCAGCAGGGACATCAATCAGCCCCAGCATTTT; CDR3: CASRDINQPQHF
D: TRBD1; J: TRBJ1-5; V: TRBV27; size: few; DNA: TGTGCCAGCAGTTTCTTTGGGACAGGGGGCTCGGGCAATCAGCCCCAGCATTTT; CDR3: CASSFFGTGGSGNQPQHF
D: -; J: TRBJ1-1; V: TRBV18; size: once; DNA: TGTGCCAGCTCACTCTTTGACAACCCACTGGGCGCTGAAGCTTTCTTT; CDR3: CASSLFDNPLGAEAFF
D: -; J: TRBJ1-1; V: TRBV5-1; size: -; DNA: TGCGCCAGCAGCGCATCCGGGACTGACACTGAAGCTTTCTTT; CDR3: CASSASGTDTEAFF
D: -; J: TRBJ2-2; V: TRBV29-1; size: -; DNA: TGCAGCGTTGATTCCCGGGACTTAAACACCGGGGAACTGTTTTTT; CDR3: CSVDSRDLNTGELFF
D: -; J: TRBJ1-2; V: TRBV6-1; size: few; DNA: TGTGCCAGCAGTGAAGGGCCAGCTAACTATGGCTACACCTTC; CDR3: CASSEGPANYGYTF
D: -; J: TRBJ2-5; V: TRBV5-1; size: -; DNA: TGCGCCAGCAGCTTCGGGGATGTCGGAGAGACCCAGTACTTC; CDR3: CASSFGDVGETQYF
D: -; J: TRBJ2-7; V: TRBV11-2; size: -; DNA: TGTGCCAGCAGCCCTCGAGGGGCGCTTCCTTACGAGCAGTACTTC; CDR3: CASSPRGALPYEQYF
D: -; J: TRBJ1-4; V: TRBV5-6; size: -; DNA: TGTGCCAGCAGCCAATACGCAACTAATGAAAAACTGTTTTTT; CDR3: CASSQYATNEKLFF
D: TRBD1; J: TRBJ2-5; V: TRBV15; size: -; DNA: TGTGCCACCAGCGGGGACAGGGATCGGGAGACCCAGTACTTC; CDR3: CATSGDRDRETQYF
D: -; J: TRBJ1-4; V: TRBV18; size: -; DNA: TGTGCCAGCTCACCACCTCCGGGAGCTAATGAAAAACTGTTTTTT; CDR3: CASSPPPGANEKLFF
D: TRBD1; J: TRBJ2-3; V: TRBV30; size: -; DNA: TGTGCCTGGAGTGAGGGACAGCCCGGGGATACGCAGTATTTT; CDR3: CAWSEGQPGDTQYF
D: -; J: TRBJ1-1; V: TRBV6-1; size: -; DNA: TGTGCCAGCAGTACCTCGGGACACCTTGAAGCTTTCTTT; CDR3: CASSTSGHLEAFF
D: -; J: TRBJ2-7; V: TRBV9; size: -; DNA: TGTGCCAGCAGCGACACCGACTACGAGCAGTACTTC; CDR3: CASSDTDYEQYF
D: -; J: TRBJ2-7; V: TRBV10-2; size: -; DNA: TGCGCCAGTAACTCGCGGGGTCGGTCCTACGAGCAGTACTTC; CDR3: CASNSRGRSYEQYF
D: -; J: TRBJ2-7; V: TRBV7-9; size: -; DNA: TGTGCCAGCAGCTGGCCCGTGTCGGACGAGCAGTACTTC; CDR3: CASSWPVSDEQYF
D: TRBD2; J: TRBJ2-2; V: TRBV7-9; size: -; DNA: TGTGCCAGCCGGACTAGCGGGAGATCGGCCGGGGAGCTGTTTTTT; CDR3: CASRTSGRSAGELFF
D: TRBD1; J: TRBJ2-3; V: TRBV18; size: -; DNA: TGTGCCAGCTCGCCGACAGGGGGTGGCACAGATACGCAGTATTTT; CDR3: CASSPTGGGTDTQYF
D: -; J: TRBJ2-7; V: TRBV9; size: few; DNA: TGTGCCAGCAGCGTAGAGGACAGCGTGGACTACGAGCAGTACTTC; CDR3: CASSVEDSVDYEQYF
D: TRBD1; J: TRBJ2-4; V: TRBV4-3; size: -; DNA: TGCGCCAGCAGCCCGGGACAGGGGAACTCTATAGCCAAAAACATTCAGTACTTC; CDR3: CASSPGQGNSIAKNIQYF
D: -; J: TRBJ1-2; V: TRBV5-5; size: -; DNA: TGTGCCAGCAGCCTGGACAGCAACTATGGCTACACCTTC; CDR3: CASSLDSNYGYTF
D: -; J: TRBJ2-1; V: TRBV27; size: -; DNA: TGTGCCAGCAGTTTATCAGGCGGGACCTACAATGAGCAGTTCTTC; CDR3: CASSLSGGTYNEQFF
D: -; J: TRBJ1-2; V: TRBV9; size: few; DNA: TGTGCCAGCAGCTCGCGGGGCAACTATGGCTACACCTTC; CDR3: CASSSRGNYGYTF
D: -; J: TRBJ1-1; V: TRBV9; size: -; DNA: TGTGCCAGCAGCGTAGTTCCAGGGAAGAACACTGAAGCTTTCTTT; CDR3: CASSVVPGKNTEAFF
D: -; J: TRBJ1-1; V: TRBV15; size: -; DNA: TGTGCCACCAGCAGAGATCGGGGGCAGGGCACTGAAGCTTTCTTT; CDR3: CATSRDRGQGTEAFF
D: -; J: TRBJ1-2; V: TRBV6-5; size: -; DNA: TGTGCCAGCAGACCCGACGCAGCTTACTATGGCTACACCTTC; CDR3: CASRPDAAYYGYTF
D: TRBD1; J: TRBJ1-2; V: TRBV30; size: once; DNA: TGTGCCTGGGGAACAGGGGGCTCTGGCTACACCTTC; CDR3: CAWGTGGSGYTF
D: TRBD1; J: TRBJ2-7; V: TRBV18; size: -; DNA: TGTGCCAGCTCACCAGGAGGGACAGGGATATTGTACGAGCAGTACTTC; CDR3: CASSPGGTGILYEQYF
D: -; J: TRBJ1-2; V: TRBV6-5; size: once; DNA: TGTGCCAGCAGTTACGGGCCCACCTTGGTCTATGGCTACACCTTC; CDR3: CASSYGPTLVYGYTF
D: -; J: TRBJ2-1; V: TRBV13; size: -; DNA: TGTGCCAGCAGCACAACTAGTGGCAATGAGCAGTTCTTC; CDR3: CASSTTSGNEQFF
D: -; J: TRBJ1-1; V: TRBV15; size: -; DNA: TGTGCCACCAGCAGAGACGTCGAGGCTGAAGCTTTCTTT; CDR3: CATSRDVEAEAFF
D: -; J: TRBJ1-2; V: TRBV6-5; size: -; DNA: TGTGCCAGCAGTTACCGGGCTAACTATGGCTACACCTTC; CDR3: CASSYRANYGYTF
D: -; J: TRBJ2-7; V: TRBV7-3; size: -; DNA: TGTGCCAGCGGTAAGGGAACTAGCTACGAGCAGTACTTC; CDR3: CASGKGTSYEQYF
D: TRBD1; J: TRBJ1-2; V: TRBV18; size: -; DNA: TGTGCCAGCTCACCACAGGGGGCCAACTATGGCTACACCTTC; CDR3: CASSPQGANYGYTF
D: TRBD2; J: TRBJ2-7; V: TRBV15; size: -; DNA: TGTGCCACCAGCAGCGACCGGACTAGCGAGTTTCCAGTGCAGTACTTC; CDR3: CATSSDRTSEFPVQYF
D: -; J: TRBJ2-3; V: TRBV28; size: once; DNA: TGTGCCAGTACGGGGTTCACAGATACGCAGTATTTT; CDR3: CASTGFTDTQYF
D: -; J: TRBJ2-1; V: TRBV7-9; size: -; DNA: TGTGCCAGCAGCTTAGGCGCTCACGGGCAGTTCTTC; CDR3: CASSLGAHGQFF
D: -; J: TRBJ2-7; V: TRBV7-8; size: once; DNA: TGTGCCAGCAGCGCAGACAGTAATTACGAGCAGTACTTC; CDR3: CASSADSNYEQYF
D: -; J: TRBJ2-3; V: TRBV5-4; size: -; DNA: TGTGCCAGCAGCCCCCAAACTAGTGCTCTGGTTGGAGATACGCAGTATTTT; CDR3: CASSPQTSALVGDTQYF